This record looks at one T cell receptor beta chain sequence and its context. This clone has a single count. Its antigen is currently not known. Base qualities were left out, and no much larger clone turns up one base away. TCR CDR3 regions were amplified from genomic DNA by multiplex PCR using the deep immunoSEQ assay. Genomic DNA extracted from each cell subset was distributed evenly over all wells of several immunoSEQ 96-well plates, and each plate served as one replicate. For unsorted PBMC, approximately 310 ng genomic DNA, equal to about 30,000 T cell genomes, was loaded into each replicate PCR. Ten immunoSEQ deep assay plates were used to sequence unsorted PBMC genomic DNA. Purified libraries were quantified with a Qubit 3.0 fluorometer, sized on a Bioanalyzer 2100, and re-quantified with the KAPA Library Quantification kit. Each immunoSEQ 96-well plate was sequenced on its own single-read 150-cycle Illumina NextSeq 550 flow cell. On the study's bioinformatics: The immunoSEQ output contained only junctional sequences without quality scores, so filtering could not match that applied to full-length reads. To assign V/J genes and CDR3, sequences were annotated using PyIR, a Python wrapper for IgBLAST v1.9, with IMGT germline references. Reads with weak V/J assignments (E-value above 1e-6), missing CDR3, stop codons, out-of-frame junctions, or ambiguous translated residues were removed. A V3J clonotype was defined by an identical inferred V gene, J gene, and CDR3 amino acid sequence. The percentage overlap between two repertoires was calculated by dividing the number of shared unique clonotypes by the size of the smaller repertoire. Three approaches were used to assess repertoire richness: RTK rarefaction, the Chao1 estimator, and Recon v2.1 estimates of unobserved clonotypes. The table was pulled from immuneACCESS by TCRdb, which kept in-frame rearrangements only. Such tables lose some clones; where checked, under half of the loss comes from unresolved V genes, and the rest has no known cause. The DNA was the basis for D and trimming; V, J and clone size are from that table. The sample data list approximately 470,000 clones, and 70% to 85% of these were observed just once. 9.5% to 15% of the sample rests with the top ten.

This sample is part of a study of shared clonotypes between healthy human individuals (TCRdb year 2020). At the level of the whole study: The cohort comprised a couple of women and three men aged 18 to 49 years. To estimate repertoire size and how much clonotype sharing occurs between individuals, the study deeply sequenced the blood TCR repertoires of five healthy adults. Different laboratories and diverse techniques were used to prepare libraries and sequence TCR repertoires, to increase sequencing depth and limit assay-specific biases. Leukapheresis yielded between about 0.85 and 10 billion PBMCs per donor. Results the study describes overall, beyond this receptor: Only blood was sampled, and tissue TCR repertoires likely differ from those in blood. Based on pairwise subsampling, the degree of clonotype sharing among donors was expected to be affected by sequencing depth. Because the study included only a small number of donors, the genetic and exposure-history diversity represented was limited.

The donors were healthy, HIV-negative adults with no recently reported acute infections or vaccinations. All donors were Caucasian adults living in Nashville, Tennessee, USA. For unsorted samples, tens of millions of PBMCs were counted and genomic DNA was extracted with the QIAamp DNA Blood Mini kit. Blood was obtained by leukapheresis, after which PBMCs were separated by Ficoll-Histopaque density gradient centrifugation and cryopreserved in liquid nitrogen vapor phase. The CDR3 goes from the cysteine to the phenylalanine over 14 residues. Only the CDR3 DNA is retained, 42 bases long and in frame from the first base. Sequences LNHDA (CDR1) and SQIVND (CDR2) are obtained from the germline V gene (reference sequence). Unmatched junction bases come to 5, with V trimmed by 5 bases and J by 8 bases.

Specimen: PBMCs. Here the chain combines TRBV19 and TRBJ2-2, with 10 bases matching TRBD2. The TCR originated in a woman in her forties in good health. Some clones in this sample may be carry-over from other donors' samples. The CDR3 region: CASSRSSGSGELFF. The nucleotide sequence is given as TGTGCCAGTAGTCGATCTAGCGGGAGTGGGGAGCTGTTTTTT.